The following is a TCR beta chain sequence with its context. Original processing methods: Amplification of reference gene primers provided the estimated nucleated cell counts. Produced via immunoSEQ multiplex PCR; TCRdb's table is partial and in-frame only. V and J calls and clone size come straight from that table; D and trimming were deduced from the DNA. The sample has roughly 250,000 clones; less than 85% are singletons. Germline V gene sequence: CDR1 MDHEN, CDR2 SYDVKM. V lost 1 base and J 6 bases, leaving 14 bases between the germline ends. CDR3 length: 15 residues. The sample comes from a study of blood T cell repertoires in COVID-19. The overall study: Specimens from acute and convalescent COVID-19 originated in the United States, Italy and Spain. The analysed material was cDNA or gDNA that came from T cells, B-cell-depleted T cells, or PBMCs.

The genes are TRBV28 and TRBJ2-3; the D gene is possibly TRBD1 (6 bases). The sequenced material came from peripheral blood. The sequence derives from a woman older than 75 with active or convalescent COVID-19. CDR3 DNA: TGTGCCAGCAGTTTATATACCGGGACAAAGGATACGCAGTATTTT. This translates into CASSLYTGTKDTQYF.